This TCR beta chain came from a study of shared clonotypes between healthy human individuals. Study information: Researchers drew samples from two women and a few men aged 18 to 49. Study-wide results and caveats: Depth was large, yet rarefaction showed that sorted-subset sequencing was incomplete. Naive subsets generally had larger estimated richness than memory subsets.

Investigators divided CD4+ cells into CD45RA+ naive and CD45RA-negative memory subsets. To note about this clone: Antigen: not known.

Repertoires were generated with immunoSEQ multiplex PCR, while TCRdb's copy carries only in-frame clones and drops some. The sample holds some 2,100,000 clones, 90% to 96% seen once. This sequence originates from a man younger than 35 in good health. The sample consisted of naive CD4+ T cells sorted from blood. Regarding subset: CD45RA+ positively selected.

CDR3 in amino acids: CSVDKGGNGYTF. The CDR3 DNA reads TGCAGCGTTGATAAGGGGGGAAATGGCTACACCTTC. The chain is built from TRBV29-1 and TRBJ1-2, with D possibly being TRBD1 (6 bases). Trimming took 3 bases from V and 6 from J, leaving 11 bases between them. The CDR3 totals 12 residues. From germline, CDR1 is SQVTM and CDR2 ANQGSEA.